These 26 T cell receptor beta chains originate from one sample sequenced in a study of blood T cells in healthy people across ages. The authors ran a second PCR of about 7 to 11 cycles using a sample-barcoded 5' primer and a J-beta primer mix. In TCRdb, the 5' RACE reads were re-called with MiXCR into one record per CDR3 protein. Here the sample spans roughly 800,000 distinct CDR3 sequences, about 48% being singletons. Input material: blood. Receptor source: a man older than 75 in good health.

The chain joins TRBV5-1 to TRBJ2-1, with 9 positions matching TRBD2. With V trimmed by 4 bases and J by 2 bases, 7 bases remained unmatched. CDR1 and CDR2 (germline): SGHRS, YFSETQ. The CDR3 runs to 16 residues. CDR3 DNA sequence: TGCGCCAGCAGCACCGCTGCTAGCGGGGCCTACAATGAGCAGTTCTTC. Encoded protein: CASSTAASGAYNEQFF.

The chain carries TRBV7-6 and TRBJ2-2, with 7 bases identical to TRBD1. Trimming took 5 bases from V and 2 from J; bases not matched to a gene: 8. The CDR3 is 16 residues long. CDR1 SGHVS and CDR2 FNYEAQ come from the germline V gene. In DNA, the CDR3 is TGTGCCAGCAGCCCTACCTGGGACAGTAACACCGGGGAGCTGTTTTTT. It specifies CASSPTWDSNTGELFF.

The chain couples TRBV7-2 to TRBJ2-5; 11 nucleotides align to TRBD2. Germline V gene data show CDR1 as SGHTA and CDR2 as FQGNSA. The CDR3 contains 13 residues. V shed 1 base, J shed 11 bases, and the junction held 3 bases outside the gene matches. CDR3 coding DNA: TGTGCCAGCAGCTTAGGACTAGCGGGATTGCAGTACTTC. This gives the protein CASSLGLAGLQYF. Together with reference TRBV7-2 and TRBJ2-5, the CDR3 gives the full variable domain: GAGVSQSPSNKVTEKGKDVELRCDPISGHTALYWYRQSLGQGLEFLIYFQGNSAPDKSGLPSDRFSAERTGGSVSTLTIQRTQQEDSAVYLCASSLGLAGLQYFGPGTRLLVL.

J is TRBJ1-1 and V is TRBV13; no firm D call. Germline CDR1 reads PRHDT; CDR2 reads FYEKMQ (reference sequence). This CDR3 is built from 12 residues. V was trimmed by 4 bases and J by 8 bases, leaving 11 bases between them. CDR3 sequence reads: CASSSVTREAFF. The CDR3 DNA sequence: TGTGCCAGCAGCTCGGTCACCAGAGAAGCTTTCTTT.

This clonotype was recorded a few times. V gene TRBV5-1 combines with J gene TRBJ2-3; no clear D. The CDR3 runs to 16 residues. Trimming cost V 3 bases and J 2 bases, with 16 bases left between them. Germline V lookup: CDR1 SGHRS, CDR2 YFSETQ. The CDR3 sequence: CASSSGAAAFTDTQYF. CDR3 in DNA: TGCGCCAGCAGCTCTGGCGCGGCAGCCTTCACAGATACGCAGTATTTT.

This chain joins TRBV3-1 and TRBJ2-7, with D perhaps matching TRBD2 (5 bases). The V gene's germline CDR1 is LGHDT and CDR2 YNNKEL (reference sequence). The CDR3 consists of 12 residues. Trimming pared 3 bases from V and 5 bases from J, leaving 8 bases between. The CDR3 DNA follows: TGTGCCAGCAGCCAGCTGGAGGACGAGCAGTACTTC. As protein: CASSQLEDEQYF.

This clonotype appeared many times. The V call is TRBV29-1, the J call TRBJ2-4, with a possible D match to TRBD1 (6 bases). V lost 2 bases to trimming and J lost 6 bases, with 14 bases between them. CDR1 SQVTM and CDR2 ANQGSEA come from the germline V gene. This CDR3 has 14 amino acids. In DNA form, the CDR3 reads TGCAGCGTTGAATCAACAGGGAGCATAAACATTCAGTACTTC. This encodes CSVESTGSINIQYF.

The table lists this clonotype with a few counts. The chain uses TRBV5-1 and TRBJ1-2, with D possibly matching TRBD1 (5 bases). The V end lost 4 bases, the J end lost 8 bases, and 12 bases lay between the germline ends. CDR1 and CDR2 (germline): SGHRS, YFSETQ. This CDR3 region has 12 residues. CDR3 in amino acids: CASSPWGGGYTF. The CDR3 DNA is TGCGCCAGCAGCCCCTGGGGCGGGGGCTACACCTTC.

The rearrangement links TRBV28 to TRBJ1-1; 7 positions match TRBD1. The germline gives CDR1 MDHEN, CDR2 SYDVKM. With V trimmed by 2 bases and J by 1 base, 13 bases remained unmatched. The length of the CDR3 is 18 residues. The CDR3 loop is CASSLGEGDSGTNTEAFF. The CDR3 coding sequence is TGTGCCAGCAGTTTAGGGGAGGGGGACAGTGGAACGAACACTGAAGCTTTCTTT.

The CDR3 reads CSALDDSRYDTEAFF. CDR3 coding DNA: TGCAGTGCTCTCGACGACAGCCGGTATGACACTGAAGCTTTCTTT. The rearrangement links TRBV20-1 to TRBJ1-1; D perhaps matches TRBD1 (5 bases). Between the trimmed V and J ends, which lost 5 bases and 3 bases, there was a span of 19 bases. Per the germline V gene, CDR1 is DFQATT and CDR2 is SNEGSKA (reference sequence). CDR3 length equals 15 residues.

There are a few counts of this clonotype. The chain links TRBV7-2 to TRBJ1-2; D remains ambiguous. V was clipped by 7 bases and J by 2 bases, with 14 bases between them. CDR3 length: 14 amino acids. The V gene's germline CDR1 is SGHTA and CDR2 FQGNSA. The CDR3 reads CASTSLGFNYGYTF. The CDR3 DNA reads as TGTGCCAGCACCTCGCTCGGTTTCAACTATGGCTACACCTTC.

The chain joins TRBV7-2 to TRBJ2-1, with a tentative D call TRBD2 (6 bases). V lost 6 bases to trimming and J lost 15 bases, with 21 bases between them. Germline V CDR1 and CDR2: SGHTA, FQGNSA. CDR3 length: 13 amino acids. As DNA, the CDR3 is TGTGCCAGCAGTTATAGCGGACCCCTCCCTCCGTTCTTC. Its protein product is CASSYSGPLPPFF.

This clonotype was counted between two and nine times. The rearrangement uses TRBV5-1 and TRBJ1-2, with D tentatively TRBD1 (6 bases). With 3 bases removed from V and 6 bases from J, the gap between germline ends came to 12 bases. CDR1 is SGHRS and CDR2 is YFSETQ in the germline V gene. CDR3 length: 13 amino acids. The CDR3 DNA is TGCGCCAGCAGCTCAGACAGGTCGGATGGCTACACCTTC. Encoded protein: CASSSDRSDGYTF. Combining the CDR3 with reference TRBV5-1 and TRBJ1-2 gives the whole variable domain KAGVTQTPRYLIKTRGQQVTLSCSPISGHRSVSWYQQTPGQGLQFLFEYFSETQRNKGNFPGRFSGRQFSNSRSEMNVSTLELGDSALYLCASSSDRSDGYTFGSGTRLTVV.

The chain carries TRBV6-2 or TRBV6-3 and TRBJ1-2; D might be TRBD1 (5 bases). Germline-derived CDR1 and CDR2 are MNHEY and SVGEGT. The V end lost 6 bases, the J end lost 5 bases, and 19 bases lay between the germline ends. The CDR3 is made up of 15 amino acids. CDR3 in amino acids: CASRGDRLYRYGYTF. The CDR3 DNA sequence: TGTGCCAGCAGGGGGGACCGGCTTTATCGGTATGGCTACACCTTC.

Here the CDR3 reads CATSDFGSKETQYF. The CDR3 DNA sequence: TGTGCCACCAGTGATTTCGGCAGCAAAGAGACCCAGTACTTC. The chain combines TRBV24-1 with TRBJ2-5; D call uncertain. The CDR3 spans 14 residues. Trimming took off 1 base at V and 3 bases at J, with 8 bases between the two ends. The germline V gene has CDR1 KGHDR and CDR2 SFDVKD.

The chain is built from TRBV7-2 and TRBJ2-1; possibly TRBD1 or TRBD2 for D (5 bases each). CDR1 SGHTA and CDR2 FQGNSA come from the germline V gene. Trimming removed 1 base at V and 9 bases at J, with 16 bases between. The length of the CDR3 is 15 residues. The CDR3 sequence is CASSLEGGAGGEQFF. DNA of the CDR3: TGTGCCAGCAGCTTAGAAGGAGGAGCTGGGGGTGAGCAGTTCTTC.

The chain couples TRBV2 to TRBJ2-5; the D gene could be TRBD1 or TRBD2 (5 bases each). TRBJ2-7 explains the end of the DNA better; the J call may be wrong. Germline assignment: CDR1 SNHLY and CDR2 FYNNEI. The CDR3 is 14 residues long. The CDR3 DNA sequence: TGTGCCAGTCGGGGTGCAGGGTGGGGTTACGAGCAGTACTTC. Translation gives CASRGAGWGYEQYF.

This sequence joins TRBV5-1 and TRBJ2-7; D may correspond to TRBD1 or TRBD2 (5 bases each). The CDR3 contains 15 residues. Germline CDR1 and CDR2: SGHRS and YFSETQ. Trimming stripped 4 bases from V and 3 bases from J, with 17 bases between. CDR3 DNA: TGCGCCAGCAGCCCTGAGGGGCAGAGGGTCTACGAGCAGTACTTC. This gives the protein CASSPEGQRVYEQYF.

This clonotype turned up a few times. The chain couples TRBV3-1 to TRBJ2-4; 10 positions match TRBD2. The last part of the DNA fits TRBJ2-7 better; the J call may be wrong. Germline CDR1 LGHDT, CDR2 YNNKEL (reference sequence). The CDR3 length is 15 residues. CDR3 nucleotide sequence: TGTGCCAGCAGCCGGACAGCGGGAGGGACCTACGAGCAGTACTTC. This encodes CASSRTAGGTYEQYF.

V usage is TRBV29-1 and J usage is TRBJ1-2; D is possibly TRBD1 (6 bases). Trimming left V 7 bases short and J 6 bases short, with 12 bases between. The CDR3 runs 11 residues. Germline CDR1 SQVTM, CDR2 ANQGSEA. CDR3 region: CSGRTVNGYTF. In nucleotides, the CDR3 is TGCAGCGGGAGGACAGTAAATGGCTACACCTTC.

The V call is TRBV10-1, the J call TRBJ2-1, with TRBD2 matching 10 bases. Looked up from germline, CDR1 is WNHNN and CDR2 is SYGVQD (reference sequence). The CDR3 sequence is 14 residues long. J was trimmed by 6 bases and V by 6 bases; bases with no gene match: 5. The CDR3 spells CASRSGGASNEQFF. CDR3 in DNA: TGCGCCAGCAGGAGCGGGGGGGCCTCCAATGAGCAGTTCTTC.

This rearrangement joins TRBV29-1 to TRBJ2-7; tentative D call: TRBD2 (5 bases). CDR1 is SQVTM, CDR2 ANQGSEA, per germline. The CDR3 loop spans 17 amino acids. Trimming stripped 6 bases from V and 1 base from J, with 25 bases between. The CDR3 is CSVEIGRFEGGSYEQYF. The CDR3 DNA reads TGCAGCGTCGAAATCGGGCGCTTCGAGGGCGGGTCCTACGAGCAGTACTTC.

The rearrangement joins TRBV10-3 to TRBJ1-2; D might be TRBD1 (6 bases). Germline CDR1 and CDR2: ENHRY and SYGVKD. The CDR3 length is 13 residues. The V end was cut by 2 bases, the J end by 5 bases, with 9 bases between. In DNA, the CDR3 is TGTGCCATCAGTGAGGGGCAGGGGTATGGCTACACCTTC. This gives the protein CAISEGQGYGYTF.

V is TRBV20-1 and J is TRBJ2-7; D perhaps matches TRBD1 (6 bases). This CDR3 has 13 residues. The germline CDR1 and CDR2 sequences are DFQATT and SNEGSKA (reference sequence). Trimming took 7 bases from V and 0 from J, leaving 13 bases between them. The CDR3 loop is CSVGGGSSYEQYF. Written as DNA, the CDR3 is TGCAGTGTTGGGGGCGGCAGCTCCTACGAGCAGTACTTC.

Comment on this clonotype: One junction end does not reproduce the germline sequence, and a read error may be involved. The chain uses TRBV6-1 and TRBJ2-2, with TRBD2 matching over 10 bases. This CDR3 has 17 residues. The V gene's germline CDR1 is MNHNS and CDR2 SASEGT. CDR3 DNA sequence: TGTGCCAGCAGCGAAGCGTCAGCGGGAGGGCTGGCCGGGGAGCTGTTTTTT. It encodes CASSEASAGGLAGELFF.

In DNA, the CDR3 is TGCAGTGCTAGTGGGACCGCGGAGACCCAGTACTTC. Translation gives CSASGTAETQYF. The chain carries TRBV20-1 and TRBJ2-5, with D perhaps assigned TRBD1 or TRBD2 (5 bases each). The CDR3 consists of 12 residues. Germline CDR1 is DFQATT and CDR2 is SNEGSKA (reference sequence). Trimming left V 3 bases short and J 5 bases short, with 10 bases between.